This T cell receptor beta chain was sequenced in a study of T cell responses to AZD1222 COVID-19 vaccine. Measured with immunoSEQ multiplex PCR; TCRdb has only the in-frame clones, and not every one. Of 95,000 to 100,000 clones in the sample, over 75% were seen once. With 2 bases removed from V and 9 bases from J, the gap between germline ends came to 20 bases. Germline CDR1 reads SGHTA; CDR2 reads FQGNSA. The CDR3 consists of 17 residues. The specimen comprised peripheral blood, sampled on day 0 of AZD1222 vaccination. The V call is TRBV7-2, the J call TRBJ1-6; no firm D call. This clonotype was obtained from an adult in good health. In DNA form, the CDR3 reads TGTGCCAGCAGCTTAAATCGCCCAGGCCGAGCGATTTCACCCCTCCACTTT. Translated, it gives CASSLNRPGRAISPLHF.